The subject of this entry is one TCR beta chain. The antigen is not known. This entry comes from a study of cytomegalovirus exposure and HLA in healthy donors. Study conclusions and caveats: There were several of the most significant clusters that appeared linked to common viral pathogens in a later analysis. A list of roughly 180 TCR beta chains associated with cytomegalovirus was given. Researchers reportedly found TCR beta sequences accurately predicted most subjects' HLA-A and HLA-B alleles.

Germline CDR1 is LNHDA and CDR2 is SQIVND (reference sequence). The CDR3 length is 14 residues. J lost 3 bases, V lost 9 bases, and 9 bases had no gene match. PCR employed 60 Vbeta and 13 Jbeta primers. The table came from immunoSEQ multiplex PCR; TCRdb's copy has only in-frame clones and leaves some out. Of just over 200,000 clones in the sample, 65% to 85% were seen once. The chain joins TRBV19 to TRBJ1-1; TRBD1 matches 8 bases. The TCR comes from a man between 45 and 60 years old in good health and CMV-seronegative. The sample was PBMCs. This chain's CDR3 is CASSAGTGYTEAFF. DNA of the CDR3: TGTGCCAGCAGTGCCGGGACAGGCTACACTGAAGCTTTCTTT.